The entry below gives a single T cell receptor (beta chain) sequence along with its context. Its antigen remains unidentified. The data originate from a study of CD8 T cells in ankylosing spondylitis. Library preparation for TCR beta used quantitative 5'-RACE with molecular barcodes. Each CDR3 protein gets one entry after TCRdb re-called the 5' RACE reads with MiXCR. The table lists about 320,000 distinct CDR3 sequences, 11% of them singletons, with roughly a tenth in the top ten. The V gene end was trimmed by 3 bases and the J gene end by 1 base; junction bases not matched to a gene: 7. Germline V lookup: CDR1 DFQATT, CDR2 SNEGSKA (reference sequence). The CDR3 consists of 16 residues. General observations from the study: Relatively rare in peripheral blood, disease-linked clones were also CD8+. Typical of ankylosing spondylitis blood, it appeared, was a TCR beta motif of eight highly homologous variants.

Sequencing used blood, either unsorted or a sorted T cell fraction (not recorded which). The clonotype was recovered from a female donor with ankylosing spondylitis or in good health (not recorded which). The chain has TRBV20-1 and TRBJ2-2; 8 bases fit TRBD2. The CDR3 region is CSASGVAGRNTGELFF. In DNA, the CDR3 is TGCAGTGCTAGTGGGGTAGCGGGGCGGAACACCGGGGAGCTGTTTTTT.